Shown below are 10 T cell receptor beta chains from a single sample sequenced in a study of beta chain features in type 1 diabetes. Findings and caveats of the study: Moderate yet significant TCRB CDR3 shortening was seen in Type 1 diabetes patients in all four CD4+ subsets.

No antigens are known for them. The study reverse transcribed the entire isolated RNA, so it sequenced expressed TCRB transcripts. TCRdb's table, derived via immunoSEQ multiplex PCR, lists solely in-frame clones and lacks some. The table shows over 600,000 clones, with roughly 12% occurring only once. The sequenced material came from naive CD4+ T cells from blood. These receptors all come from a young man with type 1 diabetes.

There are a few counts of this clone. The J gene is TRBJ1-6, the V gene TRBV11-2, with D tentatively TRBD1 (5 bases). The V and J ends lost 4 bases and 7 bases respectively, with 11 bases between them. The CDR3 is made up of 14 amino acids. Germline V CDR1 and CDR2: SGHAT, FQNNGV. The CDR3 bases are TGTGCCAGCAGCTCTACGACAGAGAATTCACCCCTCCACTTT. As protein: CASSSTTENSPLHF.

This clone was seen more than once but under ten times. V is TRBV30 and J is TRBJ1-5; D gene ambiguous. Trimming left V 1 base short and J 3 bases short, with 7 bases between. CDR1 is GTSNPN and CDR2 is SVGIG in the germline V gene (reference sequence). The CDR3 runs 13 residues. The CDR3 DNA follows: TGTGCCTGGAGTGGAGTCCCCAATCAGCCCCAGCATTTT. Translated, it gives CAWSGVPNQPQHF.

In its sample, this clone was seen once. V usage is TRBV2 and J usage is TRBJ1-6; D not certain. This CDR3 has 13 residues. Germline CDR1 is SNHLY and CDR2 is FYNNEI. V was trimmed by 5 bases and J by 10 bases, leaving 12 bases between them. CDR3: CASSLGIPSPLHF. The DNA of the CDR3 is TGTGCCAGCAGTCTGGGCATCCCCTCACCCCTCCACTTT.

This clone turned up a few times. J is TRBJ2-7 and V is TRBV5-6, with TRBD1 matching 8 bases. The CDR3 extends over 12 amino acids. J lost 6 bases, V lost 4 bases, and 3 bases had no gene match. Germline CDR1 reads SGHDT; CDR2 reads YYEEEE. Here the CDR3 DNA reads TGTGCCAGCAGCCCCGGACAGGGCGAGCAGTACTTC. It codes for CASSPGQGEQYF.

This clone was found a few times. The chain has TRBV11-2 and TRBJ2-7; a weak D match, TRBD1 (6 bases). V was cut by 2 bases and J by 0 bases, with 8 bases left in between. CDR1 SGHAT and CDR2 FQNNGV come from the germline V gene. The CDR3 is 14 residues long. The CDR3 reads CASSLQGYSYEQYF. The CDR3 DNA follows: TGTGCCAGCAGCTTACAGGGGTACTCCTACGAGCAGTACTTC.

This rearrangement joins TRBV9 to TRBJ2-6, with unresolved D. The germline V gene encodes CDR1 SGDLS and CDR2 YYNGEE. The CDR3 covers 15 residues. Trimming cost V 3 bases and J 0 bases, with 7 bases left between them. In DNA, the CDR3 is TGTGCCAGCAGCGAACACAGCTCTGGGGCCAACGTCCTGACTTTC. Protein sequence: CASSEHSSGANVLTF.

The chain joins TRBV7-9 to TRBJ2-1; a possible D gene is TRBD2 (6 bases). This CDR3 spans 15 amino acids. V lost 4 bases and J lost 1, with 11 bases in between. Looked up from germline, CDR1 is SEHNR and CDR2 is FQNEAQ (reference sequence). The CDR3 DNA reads TGTGCCAGCAGCTCGGGACTGCGATCCTACAATGAGCAGTTCTTC. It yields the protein CASSSGLRSYNEQFF. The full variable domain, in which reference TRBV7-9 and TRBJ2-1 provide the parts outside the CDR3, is DTGVSQNPRHKITKRGQNVTFRCDPISEHNRLYWYRQTLGQGPEFLTYFQNEAQLEKSRLLSDRFSAERPKGSFSTLEIQRTEQGDSAMYLCASSSGLRSYNEQFFGPGTRLTVL.

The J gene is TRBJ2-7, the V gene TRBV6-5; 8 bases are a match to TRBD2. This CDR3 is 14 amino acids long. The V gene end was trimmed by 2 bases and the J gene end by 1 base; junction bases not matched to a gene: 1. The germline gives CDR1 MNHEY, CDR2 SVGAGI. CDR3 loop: CASSYGGGSYEQYF. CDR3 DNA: TGTGCCAGCAGTTACGGCGGGGGGTCCTACGAGCAGTACTTC.

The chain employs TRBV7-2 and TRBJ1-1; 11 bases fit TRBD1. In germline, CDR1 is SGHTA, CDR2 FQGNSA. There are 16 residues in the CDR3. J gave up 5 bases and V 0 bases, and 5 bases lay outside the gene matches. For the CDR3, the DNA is TGTGCCAGCAGCTTAGCGTCGGGGACAGGGGGGACTGAAGCTTTCTTT. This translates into CASSLASGTGGTEAFF. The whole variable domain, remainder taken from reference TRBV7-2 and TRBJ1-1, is GAGVSQSPSNKVTEKGKDVELRCDPISGHTALYWYRQSLGQGLEFLIYFQGNSAPDKSGLPSDRFSAERTGGSVSTLTIQRTQQEDSAVYLCASSLASGTGGTEAFFGQGTRLTVV.

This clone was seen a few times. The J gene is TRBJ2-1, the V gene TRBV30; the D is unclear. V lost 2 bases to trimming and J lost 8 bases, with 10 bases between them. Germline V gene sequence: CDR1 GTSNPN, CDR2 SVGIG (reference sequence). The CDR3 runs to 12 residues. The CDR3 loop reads CAWSLIDDEQFF. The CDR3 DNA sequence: TGTGCCTGGAGTCTGATCGACGATGAGCAGTTCTTC.